The rows below give T cell receptor beta chains drawn from one sample of a study of shared clonotypes between healthy human individuals. This table comes from immunoSEQ multiplex PCR, and its TCRdb copy is limited to in-frame clones, with some not included. The sample includes around 370,000 clones, roughly 96% seen only once; the top ten take 0.32%. The sample was memory CD8+ T cells sorted from blood. The receptors here all came from a man aged 25 to 40 in good health. Each CDR3 is given with its conserved first and last residue. D genes are given only for firm matches. A clone size is listed for some rows: how often the clone was seen (once, few, many), or a class if it is expanded.

v_call	clone_size	d_call	j_call	cdr3_length	cdr3_aa	cdr3_nt
TRBV28	-	TRBD1	TRBJ1-2	15	CASSPLPGQGHGYTF	TGTGCCAGCAGTCCGCTCCCGGGACAGGGTCATGGCTACACCTTC
TRBV11-2	-	-	TRBJ1-5	13	CASSFTENQPQHF	TGTGCCAGCAGCTTTACAGAGAATCAGCCCCAGCATTTT
TRBV5-6	-	-	TRBJ1-3	14	CASSRMGPGNTIYF	TGTGCCAGCAGCCGGATGGGGCCTGGAAACACCATATATTTT
TRBV6-6	-	-	TRBJ2-1	15	CASSYSGGAYNEQFF	TGTGCCAGCAGTTACTCCGGGGGAGCCTACAATGAGCAGTTCTTC
TRBV5-1	-	-	TRBJ2-7	14	CASSPVAESYEQYF	TGCGCCAGCAGCCCCGTAGCGGAGAGCTACGAGCAGTACTTC
TRBV10-3	once	TRBD2	TRBJ2-7	15	CAIGGGPSGTYEQYF	TGTGCCATCGGGGGCGGGCCTAGCGGGACCTACGAGCAGTACTTC
TRBV13	-	-	TRBJ1-6	14	CASSLTGGRTPLHF	TGTGCCAGCAGCTTGACGGGGGGGCGGACACCCCTCCACTTT
TRBV11-2	-	-	TRBJ2-7	12	CASSLGGTAPYF	TGTGCCAGCAGCTTAGGAGGGACCGCCCCGTACTTC
TRBV5-8	-	-	TRBJ2-3	14	CASSSGQVTDTQYF	TGTGCCAGCAGCTCGGGACAAGTCACAGATACGCAGTATTTT
TRBV27	-	-	TRBJ2-1	16	CASSFQTIGPYNEQFF	TGTGCCAGCAGTTTTCAGACTATTGGGCCTTACAATGAGCAGTTCTTC
TRBV19	-	-	TRBJ2-1	15	CASRSAGSSYNEQFF	TGTGCCAGTAGGTCGGCCGGGAGCTCCTACAATGAGCAGTTCTTC
TRBV6-6	-	TRBD1	TRBJ2-1	15	CASSSDRVLRHEQFF	TGTGCCAGCAGTTCAGACAGGGTGCTGAGGCATGAGCAGTTCTTC
TRBV6-1	-	TRBD1	TRBJ2-1	17	CASSEAMMSGGWNEQFF	TGTGCCAGCAGTGAGGCTATGATGTCAGGGGGTTGGAATGAGCAGTTCTTC
TRBV18	-	TRBD1	TRBJ1-4	14	CASSPGQGNEKLFF	TGTGCCAGCTCACCGGGACAGGGGAATGAAAAACTGTTTTTT
TRBV19	few	-	TRBJ1-5	12	CASSIVGEAQHF	TGTGCCAGTAGTATAGTCGGGGAGGCCCAGCATTTT
TRBV29-1	-	-	TRBJ1-5	13	CSVGGALNQPQHF	TGCAGCGTTGGGGGGGCACTCAATCAGCCCCAGCATTTT
TRBV4-2	-	TRBD2	TRBJ2-1	16	CASSPVTSGINNEQFF	TGTGCCAGCAGCCCAGTGACTAGCGGGATTAACAATGAGCAGTTCTTC
TRBV10-3	-	-	TRBJ2-4	12	CAISESVGLQYF	TGTGCCATCAGTGAGTCGGTGGGACTCCAGTACTTC
TRBV20-1	-	-	TRBJ2-7	11	CSASERGEQYF	TGCAGTGCTAGCGAGCGAGGCGAGCAGTACTTC
TRBV4-2	-	TRBD2	TRBJ2-7	15	CASSQTSGSSYEQYF	TGTGCCAGCAGCCAAACTAGCGGGAGCTCCTACGAGCAGTACTTC
TRBV7-2	-	-	TRBJ2-7	14	CASSLGGRSYEQYF	TGTGCCAGCAGCTTAGGGGGCCGCTCCTACGAGCAGTACTTC
TRBV7-9	-	TRBD2	TRBJ2-7	15	CASSLALAGGYEQYF	TGTGCCAGCAGCTTAGCGCTAGCGGGAGGGTACGAGCAGTACTTC
TRBV5-4	-	TRBD2	TRBJ2-1	15	CASRVFSGSYNEQFF	TGTGCCAGCAGGGTTTTTAGCGGGAGTTACAATGAGCAGTTCTTC
TRBV5-5	-	TRBD2	TRBJ2-1	15	CASSQGGNSYNEQFF	TGTGCCAGCAGCCAGGGAGGGAACTCCTACAATGAGCAGTTCTTC
TRBV7-8	-	TRBD2	TRBJ2-7	16	CASSPIRLAPSYEQYF	TGTGCCAGCAGCCCCATACGACTAGCGCCCTCCTACGAGCAGTACTTC
TRBV28	-	TRBD1	TRBJ2-7	17	CASREIPGQGLSYEQYF	TGTGCCAGCAGGGAGATCCCGGGACAGGGGCTCTCCTACGAGCAGTACTTC
TRBV10-1	-	TRBD1	TRBJ2-1	15	CASSEPDRLYNEQFF	TGCGCCAGCAGTGAGCCGGACAGGTTGTACAATGAGCAGTTCTTC
TRBV18	-	-	TRBJ1-1	16	CASSHARQFGNTEAFF	TGTGCCAGCTCACATGCTCGACAGTTCGGGAACACTGAAGCTTTCTTT
TRBV7-9	-	-	TRBJ2-5	14	CASSPRTTGETQYF	TGTGCCAGCAGCCCCAGGACTACAGGTGAGACCCAGTACTTC
TRBV27	once	TRBD2	TRBJ2-1	19	CASSRPYYSGRASYNEQFF	TGTGCCAGCAGCCGACCATATTATAGCGGGAGGGCCTCCTACAATGAGCAGTTCTTC
TRBV7-3	-	TRBD2	TRBJ2-3	15	CASSLLAGGADTQYF	TGTGCCAGCAGCCTCCTAGCGGGAGGCGCAGATACGCAGTATTTT
TRBV10-2	-	TRBD1	TRBJ2-7	13	CAISDRGNYEQYF	TGCGCCATTTCGGACAGGGGTAATTACGAGCAGTACTTC
TRBV7-2	few	-	TRBJ2-3	11	CASSSTDTQYF	TGTGCCAGCAGCTCCACAGATACGCAGTATTTT
TRBV5-8	-	TRBD2	TRBJ2-7	15	CASRERTSGFYEQYF	TGTGCCAGCAGGGAAAGGACTAGCGGGTTCTACGAGCAGTACTTC
TRBV7-9	-	-	TRBJ1-3	16	CASSLSGELSGNTIYF	TGTGCCAGCAGCTTGAGCGGGGAACTCTCTGGAAACACCATATATTTT
TRBV19	-	-	TRBJ1-1	15	CASSRTSIQNTEAFF	TGTGCCAGTAGTAGAACCTCCATTCAGAACACTGAAGCTTTCTTT
TRBV11-3	-	-	TRBJ2-7	13	CASSLDRGYEQYF	TGTGCCAGCAGCTTAGACAGGGGCTACGAGCAGTACTTC
TRBV7-2	-	-	TRBJ1-2	15	CASSLGEGSHYGYTF	TGTGCCAGCAGCCTAGGGGAGGGGTCGCACTATGGCTACACCTTC
TRBV25-1	-	-	TRBJ2-2	12	CASTGNTGELFF	TGTGCCAGCACAGGGAACACCGGGGAGCTGTTTTTT
TRBV6-1	-	-	TRBJ2-6	12	CASKSGANVLTF	TGTGCCAGCAAATCCGGGGCCAACGTCCTGACTTTC